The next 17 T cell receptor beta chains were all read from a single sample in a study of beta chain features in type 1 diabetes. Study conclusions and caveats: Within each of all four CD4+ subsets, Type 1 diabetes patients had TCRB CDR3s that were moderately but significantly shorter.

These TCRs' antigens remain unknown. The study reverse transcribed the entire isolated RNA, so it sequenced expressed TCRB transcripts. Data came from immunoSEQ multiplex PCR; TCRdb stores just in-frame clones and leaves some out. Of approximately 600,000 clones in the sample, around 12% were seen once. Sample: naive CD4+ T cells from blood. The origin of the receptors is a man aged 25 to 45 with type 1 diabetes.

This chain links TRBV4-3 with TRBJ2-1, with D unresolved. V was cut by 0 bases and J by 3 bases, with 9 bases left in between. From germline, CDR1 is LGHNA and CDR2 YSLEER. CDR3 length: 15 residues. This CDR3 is CASSQEAYGYNEQFF. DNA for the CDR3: TGCGCCAGCAGCCAAGAGGCATACGGCTACAATGAGCAGTTCTTC.

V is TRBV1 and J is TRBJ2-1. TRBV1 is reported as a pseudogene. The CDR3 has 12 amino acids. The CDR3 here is CTANDRGKEQFF. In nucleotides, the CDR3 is TGCACTGCTAATGACCGGGGCAAGGAGCAGTTCTTC.

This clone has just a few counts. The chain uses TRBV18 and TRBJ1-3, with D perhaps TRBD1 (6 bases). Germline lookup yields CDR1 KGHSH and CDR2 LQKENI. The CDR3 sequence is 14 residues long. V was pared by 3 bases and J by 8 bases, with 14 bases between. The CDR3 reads CASSPDSAAYTIYF. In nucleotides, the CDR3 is TGTGCCAGCTCACCGGACAGCGCCGCGTACACCATATATTTT.

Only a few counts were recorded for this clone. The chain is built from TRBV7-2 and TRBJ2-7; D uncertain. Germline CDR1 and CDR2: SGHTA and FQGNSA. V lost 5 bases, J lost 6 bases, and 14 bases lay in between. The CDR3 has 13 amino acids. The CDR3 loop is CASSVEGNIEQYF. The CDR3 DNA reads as TGTGCCAGCAGCGTCGAAGGGAATATCGAGCAGTACTTC.

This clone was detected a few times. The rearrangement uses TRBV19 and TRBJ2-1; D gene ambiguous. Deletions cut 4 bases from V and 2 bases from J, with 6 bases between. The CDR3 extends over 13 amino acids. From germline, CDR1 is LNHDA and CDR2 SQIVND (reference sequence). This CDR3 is CASSREAYNEQFF. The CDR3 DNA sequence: TGTGCCAGTAGTAGGGAAGCCTACAATGAGCAGTTCTTC.

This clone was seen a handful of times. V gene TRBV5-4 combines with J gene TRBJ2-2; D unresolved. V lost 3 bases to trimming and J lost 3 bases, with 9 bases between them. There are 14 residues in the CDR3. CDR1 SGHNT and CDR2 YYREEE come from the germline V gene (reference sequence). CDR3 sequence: CASSYRQDTGELFF. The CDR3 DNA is TGTGCCAGCAGCTACCGTCAGGACACCGGGGAGCTGTTTTTT. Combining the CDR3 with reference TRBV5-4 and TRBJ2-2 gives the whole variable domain ETGVTQSPTHLIKTRGQQVTLRCSSQSGHNTVSWYQQALGQGPQFIFQYYREEENGRGNFPPRFSGLQFPNYSSELNVNALELDDSALYLCASSYRQDTGELFFGEGSRLTVL.

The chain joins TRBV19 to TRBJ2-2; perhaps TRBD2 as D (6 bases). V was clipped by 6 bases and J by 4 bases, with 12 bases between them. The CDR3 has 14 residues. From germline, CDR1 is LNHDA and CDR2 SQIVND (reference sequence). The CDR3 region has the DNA TGTGCCAGTAGACGTAGCGGAGGCACCGGGGAGCTGTTTTTT. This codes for CASRRSGGTGELFF.

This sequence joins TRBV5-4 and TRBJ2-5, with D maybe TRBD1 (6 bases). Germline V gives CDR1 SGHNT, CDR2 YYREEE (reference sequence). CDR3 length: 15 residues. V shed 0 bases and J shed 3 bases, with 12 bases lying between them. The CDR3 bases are TGTGCCAGCAGCTTGGAAGGGGCAGGGGAAGAGACCCAGTACTTC. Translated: CASSLEGAGEETQYF.

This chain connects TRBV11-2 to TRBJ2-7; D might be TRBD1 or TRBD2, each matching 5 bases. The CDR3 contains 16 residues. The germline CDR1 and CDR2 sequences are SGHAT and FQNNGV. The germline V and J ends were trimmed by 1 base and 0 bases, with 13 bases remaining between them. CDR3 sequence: CASSLVSGPNSYEQYF. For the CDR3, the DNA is TGTGCCAGCAGCTTAGTTTCGGGGCCTAACTCCTACGAGCAGTACTTC.

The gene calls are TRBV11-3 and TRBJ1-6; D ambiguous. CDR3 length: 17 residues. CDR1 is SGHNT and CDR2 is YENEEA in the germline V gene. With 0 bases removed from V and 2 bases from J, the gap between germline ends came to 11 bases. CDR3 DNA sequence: TGTGCCAGCAGCTTAGATCTGTGGGGTGCCTATAATTCACCCCTCCACTTT. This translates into CASSLDLWGAYNSPLHF. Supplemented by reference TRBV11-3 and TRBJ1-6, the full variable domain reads EAGVVQSPRYKIIEKKQPVAFWCNPISGHNTLYWYLQNLGQGPELLIRYENEEAVDDSQLPKDRFSAERLKGVDSTLKIQPAELGDSAVYLCASSLDLWGAYNSPLHFGNGTRLTVT.

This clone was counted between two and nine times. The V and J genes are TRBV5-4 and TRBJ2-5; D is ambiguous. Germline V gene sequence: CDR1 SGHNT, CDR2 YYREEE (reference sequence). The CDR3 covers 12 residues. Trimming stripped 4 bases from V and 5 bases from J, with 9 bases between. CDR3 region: CASSLARETQYF. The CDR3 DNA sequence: TGTGCCAGCAGCCTCGCCAGGGAGACCCAGTACTTC.

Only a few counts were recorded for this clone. This CDR3 reads CASSVAGQFDYGYTF. The CDR3 coding sequence is TGTGCCAGCAGCGTAGCTGGACAGTTTGACTATGGCTACACCTTC. The V gene is TRBV9, the J gene TRBJ1-2; maybe TRBD1 (6 bases). The germline V and J ends were trimmed by 0 bases and 3 bases, with 12 bases remaining between them. This CDR3 contains 15 residues. The germline gives CDR1 SGDLS, CDR2 YYNGEE.

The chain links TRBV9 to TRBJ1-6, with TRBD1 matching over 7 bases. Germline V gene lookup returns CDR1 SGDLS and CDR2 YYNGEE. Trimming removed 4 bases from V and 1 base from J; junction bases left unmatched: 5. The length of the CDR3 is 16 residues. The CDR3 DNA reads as TGTGCCAGCAGCAACGCAGGGGGATCCTATAATTCACCCCTCCACTTT. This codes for CASSNAGGSYNSPLHF. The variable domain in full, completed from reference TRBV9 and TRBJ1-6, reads DSGVTQTPKHLITATGQRVTLRCSPRSGDLSVYWYQQSLDQGLQFLIQYYNGEERAKGNILERFSAQQFPDLHSELNLSSLELGDSALYFCASSNAGGSYNSPLHFGNGTRLTVT.

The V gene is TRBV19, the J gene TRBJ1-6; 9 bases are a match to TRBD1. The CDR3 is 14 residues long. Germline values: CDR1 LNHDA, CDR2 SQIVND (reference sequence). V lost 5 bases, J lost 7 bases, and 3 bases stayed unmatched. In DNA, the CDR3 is TGTGCCAGTAGTGGGACAGGGTGGAATTCACCCCTCCACTTT. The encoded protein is CASSGTGWNSPLHF.

As DNA, the CDR3 is TGTGCCAGCAGCTTGGACGGATACTCCTACGAGCAGTACTTC. Amino acid sequence: CASSLDGYSYEQYF. The J gene is TRBJ2-7, the V gene TRBV6-6; D not resolved. The CDR3 length is 14 residues. From germline, CDR1 is MNHNY and CDR2 SVGAGI (reference sequence). With 6 bases removed from V and 0 bases from J, the gap between germline ends came to 12 bases.

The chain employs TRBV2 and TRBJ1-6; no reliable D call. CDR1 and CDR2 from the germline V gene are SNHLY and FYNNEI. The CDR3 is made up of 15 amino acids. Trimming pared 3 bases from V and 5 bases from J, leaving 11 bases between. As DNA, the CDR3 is TGTGCCAGCAGTGATCAAGGAGTAAATAATTCACCCCTCCACTTT. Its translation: CASSDQGVNNSPLHF.

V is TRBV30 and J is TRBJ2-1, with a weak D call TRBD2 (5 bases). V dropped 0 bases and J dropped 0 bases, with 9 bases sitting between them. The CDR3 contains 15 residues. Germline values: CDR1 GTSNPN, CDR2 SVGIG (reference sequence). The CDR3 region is CAWSVGRGSYNEQFF. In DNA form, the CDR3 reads TGTGCCTGGAGTGTAGGACGGGGCTCCTACAATGAGCAGTTCTTC.